This passage covers 29 T cell receptor beta chains from one sample sequenced in a study of TIL therapy for anti-PD-1-resistant metastatic lung cancer. The libraries were made with immunoSEQ v3. The method was immunoSEQ multiplex PCR; TCRdb's version includes in-frame clones alone and lacks a portion of them. The sample has about 50,000 clones; 80% to 90% are singletons. Time point denoted: pre-treatment sample, taken before nivolumab and TIL therapy. Sequences were derived from blood, sampled at baseline. All receptors come from a person between 30 and 80 years old with non-small cell lung cancer.

The rearrangement uses TRBV27 and TRBJ1-2; possible D gene TRBD1, 6 bases. The length of the CDR3 is 13 residues. V was clipped by 6 bases and J by 8 bases, with 16 bases between them. Germline CDR1 is MNHEY and CDR2 is SMNVEV (reference sequence). CDR3 sequence (DNA): TGTGCCAGCAGCAAGGGGGGACCCCGCGGCTACACCTTC. It is translated as CASSKGGPRGYTF.

The chain has TRBV6-2 or TRBV6-3 and TRBJ2-3, with D possibly matching TRBD2 (5 bases). The germline CDR1 and CDR2 sequences are MNHEY and SVGEGT. The V and J ends lost 2 bases and 1 base respectively, with 13 bases between them. The length of the CDR3 is 16 residues. The CDR3 region is CASSYLTSVGTDTQYF. CDR3 coding DNA: TGTGCCAGCAGTTACCTCACTAGTGTTGGCACAGATACGCAGTATTTT.

The V gene is TRBV6-5, the J gene TRBJ1-5, with D unresolved. Trimming removed 4 bases from V and 5 bases from J, with 9 bases in between. CDR1 MNHEY and CDR2 SVGAGI come from the germline V gene. This CDR3 comprises 13 residues. CDR3 in DNA: TGTGCCAGCAGTTGGGGATTCGATCAGCCCCAGCATTTT. This translates into CASSWGFDQPQHF.

The chain joins TRBV3-1 (or the pseudogene TRBV3-2) to TRBJ1-2; the match to TRBD1 covers 12 bases. V dropped 4 bases and J dropped 8; count of bases not matched to a gene: 11. The V gene's germline CDR1 is LGHDT and CDR2 YNNKEL (reference sequence). The CDR3 has 16 amino acids. The CDR3 DNA follows: TGTGCCAGCAGCCTCTTCCGGGACAGGGGGCCAAGGGGCTACACCTTC. Protein: CASSLFRDRGPRGYTF.

The rearrangement uses TRBV7-2 and TRBJ2-2; a possible D gene is TRBD1 (6 bases). The CDR3 has 16 amino acids. Germline V gene sequence: CDR1 SGHTA, CDR2 FQGNSA. V was cut by 2 bases and J by 0 bases, with 10 bases left in between. The CDR3 bases are TGTGCCAGCAGCTTACTGGGGGCGTCGAACACCGGGGAGCTGTTTTTT. Its translation is CASSLLGASNTGELFF.

This sequence joins TRBV6-6 and TRBJ1-1, with 9 nucleotides matching TRBD1. The CDR3 runs 15 residues. J lost 7 bases, V lost 0 bases, and 6 bases had no gene match. Germline-derived CDR1 and CDR2 are MNHNY and SVGAGI (reference sequence). CDR3 bases: TGTGCCAGCAGTTACTCGAAGGGGACAGGGAGTGAAGCTTTCTTT. Its protein is CASSYSKGTGSEAFF.

The V call is TRBV7-9, the J call TRBJ2-5, with TRBD1 as a possible D gene (5 bases). The CDR3 loop spans 13 amino acids. Per germline, CDR1 SEHNR and CDR2 FQNEAQ (reference sequence). Trimming removed 5 bases at V and 0 bases at J, with 7 bases between. CDR3 coding DNA: TGTGCCAGCAGCCGACAGTACCAAGAGACCCAGTACTTC. Its protein is CASSRQYQETQYF.

The chain links TRBV27 to TRBJ1-5, with D maybe TRBD1 (6 bases). This CDR3 is built from 16 residues. With 2 bases removed from V and 2 bases from J, the gap between germline ends came to 13 bases. Germline CDR1 reads MNHEY; CDR2 reads SMNVEV (reference sequence). This chain's CDR3 is CASSLIAGVGNQPQHF. In DNA, the CDR3 is TGTGCCAGCAGTTTAATCGCAGGGGTGGGCAATCAGCCCCAGCATTTT.

The rearrangement links TRBV4-1 to TRBJ2-7, with D unclear. Germline CDR1 and CDR2: MGHRA and YSYEKL. Deletions cut 2 bases from V and 6 bases from J, with 14 bases between. CDR3 length: 14 amino acids. This CDR3 reads CASSQPGDEFEQYF. Written as DNA, the CDR3 is TGCGCCAGCAGCCAACCTGGAGACGAATTCGAGCAGTACTTC.

The genes are TRBV6-6 and TRBJ2-7; the D is unclear. Germline V gives CDR1 MNHNY, CDR2 SVGAGI (reference sequence). The CDR3 is 12 amino acids. V was cut by 6 bases and J by 0 bases, with 6 bases left in between. CDR3 sequence reads: CASRGSSYEQYF. Written as DNA, the CDR3 is TGTGCCAGCAGGGGCAGCTCCTACGAGCAGTACTTC.

This sequence joins TRBV30 and TRBJ1-1, with D possibly TRBD1 on 6 matching bases. Trimming removed 2 bases at V and 7 bases at J, with 17 bases between. The CDR3 extends over 14 amino acids. Per germline, CDR1 GTSNPN and CDR2 SVGIG (reference sequence). CDR3 residues: CAWSPRGLKREAFF. For the CDR3, the DNA is TGTGCCTGGAGTCCACGGGGGCTGAAGCGTGAAGCTTTCTTT. Combining the CDR3 with reference TRBV30 and TRBJ1-1 gives the whole variable domain SQTIHQWPATLVQPVGSPLSLECTVEGTSNPNLYWYRQAAGRGLQLLFYSVGIGQISSEVPQNLSASRPQDRQFILSSKKLLLSDSGFYLCAWSPRGLKREAFFGQGTRLTVV.

This clone was seen just once. The gene calls are TRBV6-6 and TRBJ2-1; 9 bases are shared with TRBD1. The ends lost 5 bases at V and 4 bases at J; junction bases unmatched: 3. This CDR3 region has 14 residues. The germline CDR1 and CDR2 sequences are MNHNY and SVGAGI (reference sequence). CDR3 nucleotides: TGTGCCAGCAGTACACAGGGGGCTTACAATGAGCAGTTCTTC. Translation gives CASSTQGAYNEQFF.

The genes are TRBV30 and TRBJ2-2, with 8 bases aligning to TRBD2. With 3 bases clipped from V and 3 bases from J, the junction kept 3 bases outside the gene matches. The CDR3 length is 14 residues. Germline lookup yields CDR1 GTSNPN and CDR2 SVGIG (reference sequence). The CDR3 loop is CAWSRGGDTGELFF. The CDR3 DNA reads as TGTGCCTGGAGCCGGGGGGGGGACACCGGGGAGCTGTTTTTT.

The chain employs TRBV14 and TRBJ2-3; 10 positions match TRBD2. CDR3 length: 13 amino acids. Germline loops: CDR1 SGHDN, CDR2 FVKESK. Trimming cost V 8 bases and J 1 base; bases outside gene matches: 0. The CDR3 is CASGTSGTDTQYF. The CDR3 bases are TGTGCCAGCGGGACTAGCGGCACAGATACGCAGTATTTT.

This clone was seen just once. The gene calls are TRBV30 and TRBJ1-1, with D possibly matching TRBD1 (5 bases). Between the trimmed V and J ends, which lost 4 bases and 4 bases, there was a span of 13 bases. The CDR3 runs to 13 residues. From germline, CDR1 is GTSNPN and CDR2 SVGIG (reference sequence). CDR3 sequence reads: CAWMIWGSTEAFF. CDR3 bases: TGTGCCTGGATGATATGGGGCAGCACTGAAGCTTTCTTT.

This chain connects TRBV18 to TRBJ2-2; D possibly corresponds to TRBD1 (7 bases). The ends were cut back, 3 bases at V and 2 bases at J, with 13 bases in the middle. Germline assignment: CDR1 KGHSH and CDR2 LQKENI. This CDR3 is built from 16 residues. DNA of the CDR3: TGTGCCAGCTCACCGGCGGGACAGATTAACACCGGGGAGCTGTTTTTT. Translated, it gives CASSPAGQINTGELFF.

This chain joins TRBV7-3 and TRBJ1-6; tentative D call: TRBD1 (6 bases). The CDR3 length is 14 residues. The germline CDR1 and CDR2 sequences are SGHTA and FQGTGA. V shed 4 bases and J shed 10 bases, with 14 bases lying between them. CDR3 nucleotides: TGTGCCAGCAGCTCCACAGGGTCGGGGTCACCCCTCCACTTT. It is translated as CASSSTGSGSPLHF.

The gene calls are TRBV9 and TRBJ2-5; D is unresolved. Deletions cut 4 bases from V and 3 bases from J, with 10 bases between. The CDR3 consists of 13 residues. Germline CDR1 reads SGDLS; CDR2 reads YYNGEE. The CDR3 nucleotides are TGTGCCAGCAGCCGTACAGCCGAAGAGACCCAGTACTTC. Amino acids: CASSRTAEETQYF.

The gene calls are TRBV19 and TRBJ1-1; D remains ambiguous. The CDR3 is 15 amino acids. V was cut by 3 bases and J by 0 bases, with 11 bases left in between. The germline V gene encodes CDR1 LNHDA and CDR2 SQIVND (reference sequence). The CDR3 DNA reads as TGTGCCAGTAGTATCCCCGAGCTGATGAACACTGAAGCTTTCTTT. It codes for CASSIPELMNTEAFF.

The rearrangement joins TRBV7-9 to TRBJ2-1, with a weak D call TRBD2 (6 bases). In germline, CDR1 is SEHNR, CDR2 FQNEAQ (reference sequence). V was pared by 5 bases and J by 0 bases, with 17 bases between. The CDR3 has 17 residues. CDR3 loop: CASSGTLGGVSYNEQFF. In nucleotides, the CDR3 is TGTGCCAGCAGCGGTACCCTTGGCGGGGTCTCCTACAATGAGCAGTTCTTC.

This chain uses TRBV3-1 (or the pseudogene TRBV3-2) with TRBJ1-2; 9 bases align to TRBD1. The CDR3 is 15 residues long. After removal of 1 base from V and 6 bases from J, the junction contained 6 bases not matched to a gene. Germline V gene data show CDR1 as LGHDT and CDR2 as YNNKEL (reference sequence). The CDR3 nucleotides are TGTGCCAGCAGCCAAGGGACAGGGGAAGTTAATGGCTACACCTTC. Encoded protein: CASSQGTGEVNGYTF.

The rearrangement uses TRBV5-8 and TRBJ2-7; TRBD1 aligns across 8 bases. This CDR3 contains 15 residues. Germline V lookup: CDR1 SGHTS, CDR2 YDEGEE. Trimming took 4 bases from V and 0 from J; bases not matched to a gene: 6. CDR3 DNA sequence: TGTGCCAGCAGCCCGAGGACAGGGAGCTCCTACGAGCAGTACTTC. This codes for CASSPRTGSSYEQYF.

The chain couples TRBV10-3 to TRBJ1-1, with 7 positions matching TRBD1. The J segment lost 1 base and the V segment lost 9 bases, leaving 8 bases of the junction unmatched. Germline-derived CDR1 and CDR2 are ENHRY and SYGVKD. CDR3 length equals 14 residues. The CDR3 region has the DNA TGTGCCATTACGCGCGGACAGGCGAACACTGAAGCTTTCTTT. It encodes CAITRGQANTEAFF.

The chain carries TRBV5-1 and TRBJ2-4; 9 bases agree with TRBD1. J was trimmed by 4 bases and V by 4 bases; bases with no gene match: 3. The CDR3 extends over 14 amino acids. From germline, CDR1 is SGHRS and CDR2 YFSETQ. The CDR3 region has the DNA TGCGCCAGCAGCACGGACAGGGGTAAAAACATTCAGTACTTC. Its protein product is CASSTDRGKNIQYF.

The rearrangement joins TRBV6-1 to TRBJ1-5; tentative D call: TRBD1 (5 bases). The CDR3 extends over 15 amino acids. From germline, CDR1 is MNHNS and CDR2 SASEGT. V dropped 3 bases and J dropped 6 bases, with 15 bases sitting between them. CDR3 sequence: CASSDLGGGSQPQHF. CDR3 in DNA: TGTGCCAGCAGTGACCTGGGGGGAGGGAGTCAGCCCCAGCATTTT.

The CDR3 sequence: CAINPGQSPYEQYF. CDR3 nucleotides: TGTGCCATCAATCCGGGACAATCCCCCTACGAGCAGTACTTC. The V gene is TRBV10-3, the J gene TRBJ2-7; maybe TRBD1 (6 bases). The V gene lost 7 bases and the J gene lost 2 bases, with 15 bases spanning the gap. Germline CDR1 reads ENHRY; CDR2 reads SYGVKD. The CDR3 sequence is 14 residues long.

The V and J genes are TRBV25-1 and TRBJ1-4; D not resolved. Germline loops: CDR1 MGHDK, CDR2 SYGVNS. This CDR3 has 14 residues. Trimming stripped 1 base from V and 3 bases from J, with 6 bases between. The CDR3, as DNA: TGTGCCAGCAGTGAATTGGACTCTAATGAAAAACTGTTTTTT. This translates into CASSELDSNEKLFF.

This chain links TRBV6-2 or TRBV6-3 with TRBJ2-7; 8 bases agree with TRBD1. CDR1 and CDR2 (germline): MNHEY, SVGEGT. V shed 5 bases and J 4 bases; nucleotides not matched to a gene: 16. CDR3 size: 17 residues. The chain's CDR3 is CASSDPLDRGQSYEQYF. The CDR3 region has the DNA TGTGCCAGCAGTGACCCACTAGACAGGGGTCAGAGTTACGAGCAGTACTTC.

This clone has only one observation. The chain combines TRBV13 with TRBJ2-5; 14 nucleotides agree with TRBD2. Trimming at V came to 5 bases and at J to 5 bases, leaving 10 bases not matched to a gene. The CDR3 spans 17 residues. The germline CDR1 and CDR2 sequences are PRHDT and FYEKMQ (reference sequence). The CDR3 DNA reads as TGTGCCAGCAGCACACAACCGGGACTAGCGGGAGTTGAGACCCAGTACTTC. This encodes CASSTQPGLAGVETQYF.